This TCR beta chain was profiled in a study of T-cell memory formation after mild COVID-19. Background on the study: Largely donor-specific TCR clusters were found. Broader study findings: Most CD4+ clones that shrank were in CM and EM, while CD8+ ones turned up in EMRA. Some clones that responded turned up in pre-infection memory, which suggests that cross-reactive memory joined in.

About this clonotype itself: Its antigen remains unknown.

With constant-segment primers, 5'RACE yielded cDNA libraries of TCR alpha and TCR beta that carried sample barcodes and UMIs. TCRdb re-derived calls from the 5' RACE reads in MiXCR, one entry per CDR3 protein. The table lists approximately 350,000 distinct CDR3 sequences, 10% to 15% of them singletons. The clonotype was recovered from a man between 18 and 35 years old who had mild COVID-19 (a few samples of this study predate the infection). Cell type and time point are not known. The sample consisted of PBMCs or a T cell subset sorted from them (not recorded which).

DNA of the CDR3: TGCGCCAGCAGCCTCGGTACCGACAGGGCTGGCTACACCTTC. As protein: CASSLGTDRAGYTF. The rearrangement uses TRBV5-1 and TRBJ1-2, with 7 bases matching TRBD1. The trim removed 4 bases at V and 7 bases at J, leaving 10 bases unmatched. From germline, CDR1 is SGHRS and CDR2 YFSETQ. The CDR3 has 14 amino acids.